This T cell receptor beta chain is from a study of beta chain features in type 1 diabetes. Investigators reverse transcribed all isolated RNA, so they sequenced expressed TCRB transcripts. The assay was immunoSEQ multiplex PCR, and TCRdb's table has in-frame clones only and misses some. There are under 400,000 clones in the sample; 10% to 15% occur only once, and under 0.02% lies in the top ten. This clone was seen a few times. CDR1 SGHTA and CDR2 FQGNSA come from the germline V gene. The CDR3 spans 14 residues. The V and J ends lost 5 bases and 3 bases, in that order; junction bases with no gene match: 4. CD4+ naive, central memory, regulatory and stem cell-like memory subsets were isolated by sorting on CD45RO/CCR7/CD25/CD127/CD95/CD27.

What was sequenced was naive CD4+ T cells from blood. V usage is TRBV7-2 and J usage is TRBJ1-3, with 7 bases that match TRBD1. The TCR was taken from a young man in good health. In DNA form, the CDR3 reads TGTGCCAGCAGCCCCCGGGACAGTGGAAACACCATATATTTT. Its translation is CASSPRDSGNTIYF.